These 17 T cell receptor beta chains originate from one sample sequenced in a study of blood T cell repertoires in COVID-19 (dated by TCRdb to the early 2020s). The library was made by the immunoSEQ multiplex PCR assay. Sourced from immuneACCESS, this table was stored by TCRdb with only in-frame sequences that have V and J called. A share of the clones is absent; for the studies checked, an unresolved V gene accounts for under half, and the remainder has no known explanation. The sample table holds fewer than 350,000 clones, of which around 89% were seen once. Clones ranked in the top ten supply 4.6% of the sample. The sequencing sample was made of peripheral blood. Receptors were obtained from a middle-aged man with acute or convalescent COVID-19.

The table lists this clone with a few counts. The chain joins TRBV12-5 to TRBJ1-2, with 9 bases aligning to TRBD1. Germline V CDR1 and CDR2: LGHNT, FRNRAP. Losses at the gene ends were 1 base for V and 7 bases for J; bases not matched to a gene: 4. This CDR3 comprises 14 residues. CDR3 sequence reads: CASGLEQGAAGYTF. The CDR3 DNA is TGTGCTAGTGGTTTGGAACAGGGGGCAGCTGGCTACACCTTC.

This chain links TRBV19 with TRBJ2-2; D is unclear. Germline V CDR1 and CDR2: LNHDA, SQIVND (reference sequence). This CDR3 is 12 amino acids long. The V end was cut by 5 bases, the J end by 5 bases, with 6 bases between. The CDR3, as DNA: TGTGCCAGTAGTTTCGTAACCGGGGAGCTGTTTTTT. It translates to CASSFVTGELFF.

The V gene is TRBV12-3 or TRBV12-4, the J gene TRBJ2-2; D is undetermined. V gave up 7 bases and J gave up 8 bases, with 14 bases separating them. The CDR3 has 13 residues. The CDR3 sequence: CASNEIIGGELFF. The CDR3 coding sequence is TGTGCCAGCAACGAAATCATCGGGGGGGAGCTGTTTTTT.

This chain links TRBV7-9 with TRBJ1-1, with TRBD1 matching 8 bases. This CDR3 contains 13 residues. Germline-derived CDR1 and CDR2 are SEHNR and FQNEAQ (reference sequence). Trimming cost V 4 bases and J 10 bases; bases outside gene matches: 8. CDR3 loop: CASSSQGALGAFF. CDR3 nucleotides: TGTGCCAGCAGCTCTCAGGGGGCTTTAGGAGCTTTCTTT.

CDR3: CASSGTSGWNNEQFF. CDR3 DNA sequence: TGTGCCAGCAGCGGGACTAGCGGGTGGAACAATGAGCAGTTCTTC. V usage is TRBV9 and J usage is TRBJ2-1; 11 bases agree with TRBD2. Germline V gives CDR1 SGDLS, CDR2 YYNGEE. The length of the CDR3 is 15 residues. V was clipped by 3 bases and J by 5 bases; unmatched bases: 4.

The count of this clone is one. This rearrangement joins TRBV10-1 to TRBJ1-1; D unresolved. CDR3 length: 13 amino acids. The V end lost 3 bases, the J end lost 5 bases, and 10 bases lay between the germline ends. Germline V gives CDR1 WNHNN, CDR2 SYGVQD (reference sequence). The CDR3 DNA reads TGCGCCAGCAGTGACTCCCGTCTGACTGAAGCTTTCTTT. Its translation: CASSDSRLTEAFF.

The rearrangement uses TRBV5-1 and TRBJ1-1, with D perhaps matching TRBD1 (6 bases). CDR3 length equals 13 residues. V lost 2 bases and J 7 bases, leaving 12 bases between the germline ends. CDR1 and CDR2 (germline): SGHRS, YFSETQ. The CDR3 protein is CASSFGDTSEAFF. The CDR3 nucleotides read TGCGCCAGCAGCTTCGGGGACACCAGTGAAGCTTTCTTT.

J is TRBJ2-1 and V is TRBV6-5, with a possible D match to TRBD1 (6 bases). V was clipped by 7 bases and J by 2 bases, with 15 bases between them. The length of the CDR3 is 15 residues. The germline CDR1 and CDR2 sequences are MNHEY and SVGAGI. The CDR3, as DNA: TGTGCCAGCAAAGCCGACAGGAAAACCTACAATGAGCAGTTCTTC. Translating gives CASKADRKTYNEQFF.

This rearrangement joins TRBV19 to TRBJ2-5; TRBD1 matches 7 bases. The V gene end was trimmed by 5 bases and the J gene end by 2 bases; junction bases not matched to a gene: 5. CDR1 and CDR2 (germline): LNHDA, SQIVND (reference sequence). This CDR3 has 14 amino acids. CDR3 in DNA: TGTGCCAGTAGTGTACAGGGGCCTCAAGAGACCCAGTACTTC. Its translation: CASSVQGPQETQYF.

The chain links TRBV4-2 to TRBJ1-2; possibly TRBD1 for D (6 bases). CDR1 is LGHNA, CDR2 YNFKEQ, per germline. With 1 base removed from V and 5 bases from J, the gap between germline ends came to 20 bases. This CDR3 comprises 17 residues. The CDR3 region is CASSQASQDRPPYGYTF. In nucleotides, the CDR3 is TGTGCCAGCAGCCAAGCTAGCCAAGACAGGCCCCCTTATGGCTACACCTTC.

The CDR3 region is CASSRDREETQYF. The CDR3 DNA follows: TGCGCCAGCAGCCGGGACAGGGAAGAGACCCAGTACTTC. The rearrangement links TRBV10-1 to TRBJ2-5, with 9 bases identical to TRBD1. J was trimmed by 3 bases and V by 6 bases; bases with no gene match: 2. Germline V gene lookup returns CDR1 WNHNN and CDR2 SYGVQD (reference sequence). This CDR3 has 13 amino acids.

This chain connects TRBV3-1 (or the pseudogene TRBV3-2) to TRBJ1-6; 7 bases line up with TRBD1. CDR3 length: 15 amino acids. The germline CDR1 and CDR2 sequences are LGHDT and YNNKEL (reference sequence). Losses at the gene ends were 2 bases for V and 10 bases for J; bases not matched to a gene: 8. The CDR3 is CASSQSDRVGSPLHF. CDR3 DNA sequence: TGTGCCAGCAGCCAATCCGACAGGGTAGGATCACCCCTCCACTTT.

This clone was observed once. The chain recombines TRBV5-1 with TRBJ1-1, with 7 bases matching TRBD1. The CDR3 has 16 amino acids. CDR1 and CDR2 (germline): SGHRS, YFSETQ. V was pared by 3 bases and J by 3 bases, with 11 bases of the junction left unmatched. The CDR3 bases are TGCGCCAGCAGCTCGGGATCGACAGGGATACACACTGAAGCTTTCTTT. It yields the protein CASSSGSTGIHTEAFF.

The chain recombines TRBV6-5 with TRBJ1-6; 7 bases line up with TRBD1. CDR3 length equals 14 residues. Per the germline V gene, CDR1 is MNHEY and CDR2 is SVGAGI. V shed 7 bases, J shed 6 bases, and the junction held 6 bases outside the gene matches. CDR3 nucleotides: TGTGCCAGCATGGCCGGACAGGTTAATTCACCCCTCCACTTT. It yields the protein CASMAGQVNSPLHF.

This clone was seen only once. The chain couples TRBV5-6 to TRBJ1-1; 8 positions agree with TRBD1. The CDR3 is 15 residues long. Germline assignment: CDR1 SGHDT and CDR2 YYEEEE. The ends lost 2 bases at V and 0 bases at J; junction bases unmatched: 3. CDR3 nucleotides: TGTGCCAGCAGCTTCGACAGGGGATTGAACACTGAAGCTTTCTTT. As protein: CASSFDRGLNTEAFF.

This clone was recorded once. The chain uses TRBV20-1 and TRBJ1-3; D possibly corresponds to TRBD1 (6 bases). Germline CDR1 and CDR2: DFQATT and SNEGSKA (reference sequence). V was cut by 4 bases and J by 0 bases, with 10 bases left in between. The CDR3 totals 14 residues. CDR3 nucleotide sequence: TGCAGTGCTATTGACAGGTACTCTGGAAACACCATATATTTT. It yields the protein CSAIDRYSGNTIYF.

This chain connects TRBV9 to TRBJ2-1; possible D gene TRBD2, 6 bases. CDR3 length: 15 residues. Germline assignment: CDR1 SGDLS and CDR2 YYNGEE. V shed 4 bases and J shed 7 bases, with 18 bases lying between them. The CDR3 DNA reads as TGTGCCAGCAGCTTACGGGACTCCCTCGGGAATGAGCAGTTCTTC. Its translation: CASSLRDSLGNEQFF.